The sequence of this TCR beta chain was determined in a study of cytomegalovirus exposure and HLA in healthy donors. PCR primers comprised 60 Vbeta and 13 Jbeta primers. Some clones are missing from TCRdb's copy, which holds only in-frame ones; the method was immunoSEQ multiplex PCR. The repertoire consists of more than 95,000 clones, with approximately 78% occurring once and the leading ten covering about 1.1%. The CDR3 runs to 14 residues. The V and J ends lost 5 bases and 5 bases, in that order; junction bases with no gene match: 3. Germline loops: CDR1 MNHEY, CDR2 SVGAGI. Sequencing was carried out using PBMCs. The TCR originated in a woman aged 25 to 39 in good health and CMV-seronegative. This chain joins TRBV6-5 and TRBJ1-4; 9 bases match TRBD1. The CDR3 bases are TGTGCCAGCAGTCGGGGACAGGGAAATGAAAAACTGTTTTTT. It translates to CASSRGQGNEKLFF.